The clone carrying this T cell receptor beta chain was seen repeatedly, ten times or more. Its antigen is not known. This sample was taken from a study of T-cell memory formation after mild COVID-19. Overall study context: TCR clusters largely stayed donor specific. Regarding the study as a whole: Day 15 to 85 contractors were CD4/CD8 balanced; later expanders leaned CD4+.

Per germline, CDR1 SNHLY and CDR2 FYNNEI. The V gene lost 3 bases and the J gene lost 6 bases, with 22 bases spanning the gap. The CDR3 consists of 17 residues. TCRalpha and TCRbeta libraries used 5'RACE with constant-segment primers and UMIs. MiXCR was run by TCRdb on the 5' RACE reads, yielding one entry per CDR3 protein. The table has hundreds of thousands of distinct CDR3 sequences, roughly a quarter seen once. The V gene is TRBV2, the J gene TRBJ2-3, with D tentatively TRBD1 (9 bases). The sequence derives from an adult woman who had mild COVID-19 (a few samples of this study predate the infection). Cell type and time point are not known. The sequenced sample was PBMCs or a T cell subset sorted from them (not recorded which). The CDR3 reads CASSEVAGQGVGDTQYF. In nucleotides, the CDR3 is TGTGCCAGCAGTGAGGTAGCGGGACAGGGTGTCGGTGATACGCAGTATTTT. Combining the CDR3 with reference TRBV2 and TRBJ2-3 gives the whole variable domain EPEVTQTPSHQVTQMGQEVILRCVPISNHLYFYWYRQILGQKVEFLVSFYNNEISEKSEIFDDQFSVERPDGSNFTLKIRSTKLEDSAMYFCASSEVAGQGVGDTQYFGPGTRLTVL.